The entry that follows covers one T cell receptor beta chain sequence. What it binds is not known. After 5'RACE with constant-segment primers, TCR alpha and TCR beta cDNA libraries carrying sample barcodes and UMIs were obtained. TCRdb ran MiXCR on the 5' RACE reads and lists one entry per CDR3 protein. The sample includes fewer than 650,000 distinct CDR3 sequences, roughly 17% seen only once; the top ten take roughly 7.8%. The record originates from a study of T-cell memory formation after mild COVID-19. Notes on the study in general: Contracting CD4+ clones lay largely in CM and EM, with CD8+ ones residing in EMRA. Cross-reactive memory apparently joined, as some responding clones appeared in pre-infection memory. The SARS-CoV-2 specificity of second-wave clones reaching peak at day 37 remained unverified.

This CDR3 comprises 15 residues. V trimming: 1 base; J trimming: 3 bases; junction bases outside the gene matches: 9. The germline V gene has CDR1 SQVTM and CDR2 ANQGSEA. The clonotype was recovered from an adult woman who had mild COVID-19 (a few samples of this study predate the infection). Cell type and time point are not known. Sequenced: PBMCs or a T cell subset sorted from them (not recorded which). The genes are TRBV29-1 and TRBJ2-7, with 7 bases aligning to TRBD1. CDR3: CSVEVLGQESYEQYF. In DNA form, the CDR3 reads TGCAGCGTTGAAGTCCTAGGACAGGAGAGCTACGAGCAGTACTTC.